The 13 T cell receptor beta chains below all came from one sample that was sequenced in a study of cytomegalovirus exposure and HLA in healthy donors. Vbeta (60) and Jbeta (13) primers were used in the PCR. TCRdb's table, derived via immunoSEQ multiplex PCR, lists solely in-frame clones and lacks some. The data hold approximately 180,000 clones, with 81% observed a single time. The sample comprised PBMCs. Receptors were obtained from a woman aged 25 to 39 in good health and CMV-seronegative.

The rearrangement uses TRBV11-3 and TRBJ2-2; 11 positions agree with TRBD2. V was clipped by 3 bases and J by 3 bases; unmatched bases: 3. Looked up from germline, CDR1 is SGHNT and CDR2 is YENEEA. This CDR3 comprises 16 residues. The CDR3 nucleotides are TGTGCCAGCAGCTTTAGCGGGGGGGACTACACCGGGGAGCTGTTTTTT. Residues: CASSFSGGDYTGELFF.

This clone occurred a few times. This chain links TRBV28 with TRBJ2-3, with 10 bases identical to TRBD2. Germline CDR1 reads MDHEN; CDR2 reads SYDVKM. Trimming removed 6 bases from V and 6 bases from J; junction bases left unmatched: 6. The CDR3 has 14 residues. CDR3 in DNA: TGTGCCAGCAGAGCTAGCGGGAGTAGGGATACGCAGTATTTT. It is translated as CASRASGSRDTQYF.

The CDR3 bases are TGCGCCAGCAGTTCTATCGGACAGGCGTTCTACGAGCAGTACTTC. This codes for CASSSIGQAFYEQYF. J is TRBJ2-7 and V is TRBV5-1; 7 bases line up with TRBD1. This CDR3 has 15 residues. Trimming took 5 bases from V and 3 from J; bases not matched to a gene: 11. The germline V gene has CDR1 SGHRS and CDR2 YFSETQ.

This chain uses TRBV7-9 with TRBJ1-2; 7 bases line up with TRBD1. The V and J ends lost 5 bases and 2 bases, in that order; junction bases with no gene match: 5. CDR1 SEHNR and CDR2 FQNEAQ come from the germline V gene (reference sequence). This CDR3 region has 14 residues. In DNA, the CDR3 is TGTGCCAGCAGCCAACCACAGGGGAACTATGGCTACACCTTC. Translating gives CASSQPQGNYGYTF.

This chain joins TRBV4-1 and TRBJ2-5; 16 nucleotides line up with TRBD2. The junction had 5 bases not matched to a gene; V was cut back by 0 bases and J by 4 bases. Per the germline V gene, CDR1 is MGHRA and CDR2 is YSYEKL. This CDR3 region has 18 residues. The CDR3 nucleotides are TGCGCCAGCAGCCAAGATCCGGGACTAGCGGGGGGGATAGAGACCCAGTACTTC. It codes for CASSQDPGLAGGIETQYF.

The rearrangement links TRBV5-1 to TRBJ2-6; no clear D gene. Trimming left V 0 bases short and J 0 bases short, with 7 bases between. The germline gives CDR1 SGHRS, CDR2 YFSETQ. The CDR3 is 16 amino acids. CDR3 amino acids: CASSLGHRSGANVLTF. CDR3 sequence (DNA): TGCGCCAGCAGCTTGGGACATCGCTCTGGGGCCAACGTCCTGACTTTC.

This clone was seen a handful of times. V gene TRBV7-9 combines with J gene TRBJ1-1; TRBD1 is a possible D gene (6 bases). The V end was cut by 8 bases, the J end by 6 bases, with 19 bases between. Per the germline V gene, CDR1 is SEHNR and CDR2 is FQNEAQ (reference sequence). This CDR3 contains 14 residues. Written as DNA, the CDR3 is TGTGCCAGCGCCGCGGGGGGCGGGAAATCTGAAGCTTTCTTT. This encodes CASAAGGGKSEAFF.

The rearrangement links TRBV6-5 to TRBJ2-3, with 12 bases identical to TRBD2. CDR1 MNHEY and CDR2 SVGAGI come from the germline V gene. This CDR3 comprises 16 residues. V was pared by 4 bases and J by 3 bases, with 5 bases of the junction left unmatched. The CDR3 DNA sequence: TGTGCCAGCAGTTCCTTACTAGCGGGAGGTACAGATACGCAGTATTTT. Residues: CASSSLLAGGTDTQYF.

The rearrangement joins TRBV6-5 to TRBJ2-3; 7 nucleotides line up with TRBD2. CDR1 is MNHEY and CDR2 is SVGAGI in the germline V gene. V dropped 4 bases and J dropped 7; count of bases not matched to a gene: 14. This CDR3 is built from 16 residues. The CDR3 loop is CASSSQWAGVVNTQYF. Written as DNA, the CDR3 is TGTGCCAGCAGTTCCCAGTGGGCGGGAGTTGTGAATACGCAGTATTTT.

The chain joins TRBV23-1 to TRBJ1-6; no definite D call. TRBV23-1 is labeled an ORF, and its function is uncertain. CDR3 length: 14 residues. V was trimmed by 6 bases and J by 8 bases, leaving 14 bases between them. This CDR3 is CASRPRELDSPLHF. CDR3 nucleotides: TGCGCCAGCAGACCCCGGGAGTTAGATTCACCCCTCCACTTT.

This clone occurred once. The rearrangement links TRBV7-6 to TRBJ2-7, with 11 nucleotides matching TRBD2. J was trimmed by 3 bases and V by 5 bases; bases with no gene match: 6. Germline loops: CDR1 SGHVS, CDR2 FNYEAQ. The CDR3 has 15 amino acids. CDR3 coding DNA: TGTGCCAGCAGCCCCGGGACTAGCGGATACTACGAGCAGTACTTC. Translating gives CASSPGTSGYYEQYF.

This sequence joins TRBV7-9 and TRBJ1-1; no clear D gene. The CDR3 contains 14 residues. V lost 6 bases and J 1 base, leaving 12 bases between the germline ends. CDR1 is SEHNR and CDR2 is FQNEAQ in the germline V gene (reference sequence). CDR3 sequence reads: CASRLTPRNTEAFF. Here the CDR3 DNA reads TGTGCCAGCAGGCTCACCCCCAGGAACACTGAAGCTTTCTTT. Variable domain in full (rest from reference TRBV7-9 and TRBJ1-1): DTGVSQNPRHKITKRGQNVTFRCDPISEHNRLYWYRQTLGQGPEFLTYFQNEAQLEKSRLLSDRFSAERPKGSFSTLEIQRTEQGDSAMYLCASRLTPRNTEAFFGQGTRLTVV.

This clone was observed a handful of times. The chain employs TRBV28 and TRBJ2-1, with 8 bases lining up with TRBD2. This CDR3 has 15 residues. Germline CDR1 and CDR2: MDHEN and SYDVKM. V trimming: 5 bases; J trimming: 4 bases; junction bases outside the gene matches: 7. The CDR3: CASSLSGGSYNEQFF. CDR3 nucleotide sequence: TGTGCCAGCAGTCTAAGCGGGGGTTCGTACAATGAGCAGTTCTTC. Combining the CDR3 with reference TRBV28 and TRBJ2-1 gives the whole variable domain DVKVTQSSRYLVKRTGEKVFLECVQDMDHENMFWYRQDPGLGLRLIYFSYDVKMKEKGDIPEGYSVSREKKERFSLILESASTNQTSMYLCASSLSGGSYNEQFFGPGTRLTVL.